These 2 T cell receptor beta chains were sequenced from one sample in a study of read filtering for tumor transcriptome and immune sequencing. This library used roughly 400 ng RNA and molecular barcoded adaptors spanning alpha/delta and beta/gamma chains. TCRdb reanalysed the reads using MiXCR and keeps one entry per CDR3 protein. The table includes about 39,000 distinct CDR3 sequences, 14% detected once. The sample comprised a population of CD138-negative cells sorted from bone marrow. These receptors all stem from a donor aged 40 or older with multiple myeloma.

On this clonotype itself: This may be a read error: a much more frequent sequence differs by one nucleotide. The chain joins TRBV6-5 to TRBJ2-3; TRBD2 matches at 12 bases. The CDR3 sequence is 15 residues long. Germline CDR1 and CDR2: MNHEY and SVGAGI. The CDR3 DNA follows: TGTGCCAGCAGACTAGCGGGGGGCACCACAGATACGCGGTATTTT. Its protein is CASRLAGGTTDTRYF.

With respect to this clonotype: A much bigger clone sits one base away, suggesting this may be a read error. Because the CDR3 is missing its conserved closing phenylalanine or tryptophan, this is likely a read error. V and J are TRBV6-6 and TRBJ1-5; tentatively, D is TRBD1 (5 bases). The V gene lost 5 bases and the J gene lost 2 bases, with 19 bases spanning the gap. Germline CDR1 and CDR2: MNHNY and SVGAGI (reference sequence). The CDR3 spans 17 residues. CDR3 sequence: CASSARDGGWGNQPQHL. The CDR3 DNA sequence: TGTGCCAGCAGTGCCCGGGACGGAGGATGGGGCAATCAGCCCCAGCATCTT.